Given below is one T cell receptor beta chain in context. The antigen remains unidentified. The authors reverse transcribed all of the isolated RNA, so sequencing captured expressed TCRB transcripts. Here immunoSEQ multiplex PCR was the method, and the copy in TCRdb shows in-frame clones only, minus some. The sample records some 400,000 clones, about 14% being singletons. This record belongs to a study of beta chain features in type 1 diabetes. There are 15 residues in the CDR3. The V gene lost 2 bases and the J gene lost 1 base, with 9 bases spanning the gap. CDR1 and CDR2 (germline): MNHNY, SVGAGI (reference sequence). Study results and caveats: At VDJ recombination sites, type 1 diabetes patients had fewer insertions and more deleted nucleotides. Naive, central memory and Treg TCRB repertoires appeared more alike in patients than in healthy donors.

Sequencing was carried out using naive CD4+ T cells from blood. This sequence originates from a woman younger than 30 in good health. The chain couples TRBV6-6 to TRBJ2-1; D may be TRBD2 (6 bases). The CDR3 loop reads CASSYGTLSYNEQFF. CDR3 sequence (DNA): TGTGCCAGCAGTTACGGGACTCTATCCTACAATGAGCAGTTCTTC.